This TCR beta chain was found in a study of T cells in Graves' hyperthyroidism and ophthalmopathy. For the study at large: Peripheral blood was taken when the disease was first diagnosed, before any treatment began. Overall study results and limits: Separating ophthalmopathy from stable hyperthyroidism was achieved by a 13 V-J model. Ophthalmopathy prediction by the model preceded onset by a median roughly 6 months.

Germline CDR1 reads DFQATT; CDR2 reads SNEGSKA (reference sequence). With V trimmed by 3 bases and J by 2 bases, 5 bases remained unmatched. The CDR3 is 14 residues long. Amplification targeted TCR beta CDR3 regions from RNA transcripts. In the first-round RT-PCR of the TCR CDR3, the HTBI primer set was used. TCRdb processed the multiplex PCR reads anew with MiXCR; each CDR3 protein has one entry. The data hold hundreds of thousands of distinct CDR3 sequences, with 35% observed a single time. Turning to this clonotype: No antigen is known for it.

The genes are TRBV20-1 and TRBJ2-5, with 8 positions matching TRBD1. The origin of this receptor is a middle-aged woman with Graves' hyperthyroidism. Sequenced input: blood. The CDR3 DNA follows: TGCAGTGCTAGTAGGACAGGGAGGCAAGAGACCCAGTACTTC. Amino acids: CSASRTGRQETQYF.